This entry is about one T cell receptor beta chain. Looked up from germline, CDR1 is SGHTA and CDR2 is FQGNSA. J lost 3 bases, V lost 0 bases, and 3 bases had no gene match. There are 15 residues in the CDR3. The sample belongs to a study of blood T cell repertoires in COVID-19. Turning to the study itself: The origin of the acute and convalescent COVID-19 samples was the United States, Italy and Spain. PBMCs, B-cell-depleted T cells, or T cells provided the cDNA or gDNA that made up the material.

Assay: immunoSEQ multiplex PCR; the TCRdb copy retains only in-frame clones and omits some. This sample has about 250,000 clones, with 80% to 90% found just once. The receptor was derived from a man aged 50-59 years with acute or convalescent COVID-19. Sequenced material: peripheral blood. V and J are TRBV7-2 and TRBJ2-7; 9 bases match TRBD2. CDR3 sequence (DNA): TGTGCCAGCAGCTTAGCCGGGACTAGCTACTACGAGCAGTACTTC. Amino acids: CASSLAGTSYYEQYF.